This T cell receptor beta chain was profiled in a study of spatial heterogeneity in lung cancer. MiXCR, applied by TCRdb to the 5' RACE reads, yields one record per CDR3 protein. The repertoire includes fewer than 7,500 distinct CDR3 sequences, roughly 29% of them detected once, and less than 25% sits in the top ten. This clonotype was counted many times. What it binds is unknown. Study-wide results and limits: The study found that expanded intratumoral alpha and beta TCR counts tracked tumor mutation counts.

Time point noted: sample taken at primary tumor resection. The length of the CDR3 is 15 residues. Germline values: CDR1 SGHNT, CDR2 YYREEE (reference sequence). V trimming: 5 bases; J trimming: 3 bases; junction bases outside the gene matches: 8. Source: lung tumor tissue, taken at surgery. The rearrangement joins TRBV5-4 to TRBJ2-1; TRBD1 matches 7 bases. This sequence was found in a male donor with early-stage non-small cell lung cancer. The DNA for the CDR3 is TGTGCCAGCAGATCCTTCCGGGACAGCTACAATGAGCAGTTCTTC. This gives the protein CASRSFRDSYNEQFF.